The 3 T cell receptor beta chains below all came from one sample that was sequenced in a study of early T cells in non-severe SARS-CoV-2 infection. TCRdb reanalysed the 5' RACE reads using MiXCR and keeps one entry per CDR3 protein. The sample yields 26,000 or so distinct CDR3 sequences, around 5.5% seen once. The sample was whole blood. The receptor set was obtained from an adult who was a healthcare worker with PCR-confirmed SARS-CoV-2 infection or an uninfected control (not recorded which).

V is TRBV30 and J is TRBJ1-2; possible D gene TRBD1, 5 bases. The V gene's germline CDR1 is GTSNPN and CDR2 SVGIG (reference sequence). Trimming removed 8 bases from V and 0 bases from J, with 13 bases in between. This CDR3 spans 13 amino acids. The CDR3 coding sequence is TGTGCCGGACGGGACGTTTCTAACTATGGCTACACCTTC. Its protein product is CAGRDVSNYGYTF.

This clonotype was detected ten times or more. The gene calls are TRBV3-1 and TRBJ1-2; TRBD1 aligns across 9 bases. V was pared by 5 bases and J by 2 bases, with 6 bases of the junction left unmatched. This CDR3 spans 15 amino acids. Germline V gives CDR1 LGHDT, CDR2 YNNKEL (reference sequence). CDR3 loop: CASSGGQGGNYGYTF. The CDR3 nucleotides read TGTGCCAGCAGCGGGGGACAGGGAGGCAACTATGGCTACACCTTC.

This clonotype has at least ten counts. V gene TRBV4-3 combines with J gene TRBJ2-5, with 12 bases fitting TRBD2. Trimming took 5 bases from V and 1 from J; bases not matched to a gene: 2. CDR3 length: 15 residues. Germline CDR1 is LGHNA and CDR2 is YSLEER. The DNA of the CDR3 is TGCGCCAGCAGCTCTAGCGGGGGGGCCCAAGAGACCCAGTACTTC. As protein: CASSSSGGAQETQYF.